This T cell receptor (beta chain) emerged from a study of beta chain features in type 1 diabetes. Since all of the isolated RNA was reverse transcribed, expressed TCRB transcripts were what got sequenced. TCRdb keeps only in-frame clones here, not all; method: immunoSEQ multiplex PCR. This sample yields about 220,000 clones, of which roughly 11% are seen a single time; approximately 1.4% belongs to the top ten. This clone turned up a few times. The germline CDR1 and CDR2 sequences are SGDLS and YYNGEE. Trimming took 0 bases from V and 0 from J, leaving 10 bases between them. CDR3 size: 17 residues. This receptor was obtained from a man between 18 and 35 years old in good health. Sequenced material: central memory CD4+ T cells from blood. V and J are TRBV9 and TRBJ2-6, with D unclear. Here the CDR3 reads CASSVAPISSGANVLTF. In nucleotides, the CDR3 is TGTGCCAGCAGCGTAGCCCCGATCTCCTCTGGGGCCAACGTCCTGACTTTC.